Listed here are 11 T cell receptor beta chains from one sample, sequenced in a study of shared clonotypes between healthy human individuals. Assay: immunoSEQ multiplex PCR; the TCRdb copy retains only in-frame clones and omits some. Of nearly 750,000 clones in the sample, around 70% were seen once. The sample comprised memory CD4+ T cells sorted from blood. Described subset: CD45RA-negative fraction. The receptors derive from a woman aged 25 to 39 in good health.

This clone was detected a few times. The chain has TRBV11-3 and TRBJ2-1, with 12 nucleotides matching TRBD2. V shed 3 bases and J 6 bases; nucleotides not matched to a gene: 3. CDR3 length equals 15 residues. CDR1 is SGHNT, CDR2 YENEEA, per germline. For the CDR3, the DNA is TGTGCCAGCAGCTTGGGACTAGCGGGCCTCAATGAGCAGTTCTTC. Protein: CASSLGLAGLNEQFF.

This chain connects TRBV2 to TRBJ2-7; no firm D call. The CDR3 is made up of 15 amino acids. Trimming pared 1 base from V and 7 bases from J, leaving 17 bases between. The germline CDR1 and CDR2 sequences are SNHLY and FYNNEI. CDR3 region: CASSEGGIRGWEQYF. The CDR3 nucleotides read TGTGCCAGCAGTGAAGGTGGTATCCGTGGATGGGAGCAGTACTTC.

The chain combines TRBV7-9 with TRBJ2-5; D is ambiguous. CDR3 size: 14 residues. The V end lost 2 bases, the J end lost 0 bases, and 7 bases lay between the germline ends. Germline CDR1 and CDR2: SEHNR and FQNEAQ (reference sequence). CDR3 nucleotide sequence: TGTGCCAGCAGCTTAAGAGCGAACCAAGAGACCCAGTACTTC. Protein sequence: CASSLRANQETQYF.

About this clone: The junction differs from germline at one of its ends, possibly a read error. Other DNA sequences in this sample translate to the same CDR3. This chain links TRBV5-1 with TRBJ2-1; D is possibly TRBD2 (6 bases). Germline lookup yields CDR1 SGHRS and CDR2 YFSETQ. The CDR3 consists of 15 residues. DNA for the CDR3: TGCGCCAGCAGCCTAGGGGTAGCGGATTACAACGAGCAGTTCTTC. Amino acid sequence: CASSLGVADYNEQFF.

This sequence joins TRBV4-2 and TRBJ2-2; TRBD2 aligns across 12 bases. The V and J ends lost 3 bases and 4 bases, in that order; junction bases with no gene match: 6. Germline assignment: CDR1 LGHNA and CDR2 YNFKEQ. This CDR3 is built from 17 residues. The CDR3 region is CASSQQLAGGTTGELFF. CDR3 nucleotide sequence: TGTGCCAGCAGCCAGCAACTAGCGGGAGGAACCACCGGGGAGCTGTTTTTT.

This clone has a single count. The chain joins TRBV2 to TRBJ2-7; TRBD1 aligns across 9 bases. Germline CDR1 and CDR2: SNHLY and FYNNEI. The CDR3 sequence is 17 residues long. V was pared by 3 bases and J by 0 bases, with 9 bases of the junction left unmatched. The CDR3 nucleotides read TGTGCCAGCAGTGATCCAATTCCGGGACAGGGCTCCTACGAGCAGTACTTC. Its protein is CASSDPIPGQGSYEQYF.

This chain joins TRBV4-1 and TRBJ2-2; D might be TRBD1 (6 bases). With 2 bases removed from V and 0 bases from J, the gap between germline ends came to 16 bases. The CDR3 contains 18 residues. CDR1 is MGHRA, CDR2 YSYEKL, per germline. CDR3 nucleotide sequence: TGCGCCAGCAGCCAAAGTAGGGGTGGGACATCGAACACCGGGGAGCTGTTTTTT. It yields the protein CASSQSRGGTSNTGELFF.

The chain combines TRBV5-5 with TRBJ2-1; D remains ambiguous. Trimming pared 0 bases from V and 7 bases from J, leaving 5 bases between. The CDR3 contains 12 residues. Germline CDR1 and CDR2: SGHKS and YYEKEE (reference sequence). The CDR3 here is CASSLVVNEQFF. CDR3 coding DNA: TGTGCCAGCAGCTTGGTAGTAAATGAGCAGTTCTTC. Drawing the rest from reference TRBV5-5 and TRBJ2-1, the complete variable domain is DAGVTQSPTHLIKTRGQQVTLRCSPISGHKSVSWYQQVLGQGPQFIFQYYEKEERGRGNFPDRFSARQFPNYSSELNVNALLLGDSALYLCASSLVVNEQFFGPGTRLTVL.

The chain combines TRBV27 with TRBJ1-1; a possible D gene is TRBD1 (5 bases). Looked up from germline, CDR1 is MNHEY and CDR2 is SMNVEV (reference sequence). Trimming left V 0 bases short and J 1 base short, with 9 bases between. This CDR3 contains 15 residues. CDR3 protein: CASSLSSTGNTEAFF. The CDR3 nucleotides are TGTGCCAGCAGTTTATCGAGCACAGGGAACACTGAAGCTTTCTTT.

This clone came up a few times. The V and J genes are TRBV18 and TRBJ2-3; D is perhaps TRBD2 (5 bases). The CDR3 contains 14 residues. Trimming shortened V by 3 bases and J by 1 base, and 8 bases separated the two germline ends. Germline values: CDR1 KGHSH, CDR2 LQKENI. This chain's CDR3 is CASSPDWRTDTQYF. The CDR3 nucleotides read TGTGCCAGCTCACCGGACTGGCGCACAGATACGCAGTATTTT. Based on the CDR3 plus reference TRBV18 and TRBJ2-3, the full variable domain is NAGVMQNPRHLVRRRGQEARLRCSPMKGHSHVYWYRQLPEEGLKFMVYLQKENIIDESGMPKERFSAEFPKEGPSILRIQQVVRGDSAAYFCASSPDWRTDTQYFGPGTRLTVL.

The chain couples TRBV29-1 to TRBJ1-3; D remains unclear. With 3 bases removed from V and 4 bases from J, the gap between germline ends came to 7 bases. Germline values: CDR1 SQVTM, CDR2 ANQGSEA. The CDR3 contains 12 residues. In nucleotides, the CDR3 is TGCAGCGTTGAGGGTTCGGGAAACACCATATATTTT. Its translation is CSVEGSGNTIYF.